Shown below are 22 T cell receptor beta chains from a single sample sequenced in a study of blood T cell repertoires in COVID-19. Clones were sequenced by immunoSEQ multiplex PCR, and TCRdb holds only the in-frame ones, with some missing. The sample carries more than 300,000 clones, over 75% recorded once. The sample was PBMCs or T cells enriched from blood (not recorded which). The source is a man aged 25-45 years who had recovered from COVID-19.

The chain uses TRBV11-2 and TRBJ2-7; 8 nucleotides align to TRBD1. Per germline, CDR1 SGHAT and CDR2 FQNNGV. V dropped 5 bases and J dropped 3; count of bases not matched to a gene: 6. This CDR3 is built from 14 residues. Here the CDR3 reads CASSLDRADYEQYF. The CDR3 region has the DNA TGTGCCAGCAGCCTGGACAGGGCAGACTACGAGCAGTACTTC.

The chain has TRBV5-1 and TRBJ1-1, with a possible D match to TRBD1 (5 bases). V gave up 7 bases and J gave up 6 bases, with 22 bases separating them. This CDR3 is 15 amino acids long. Germline V CDR1 and CDR2: SGHRS, YFSETQ. The CDR3 loop reads CASGAAQGIGAEAFF. The CDR3 nucleotides are TGCGCCAGCGGCGCGGCCCAGGGTATCGGAGCTGAAGCTTTCTTT.

The chain links TRBV5-1 to TRBJ1-4, with TRBD1 matching 7 bases. Germline values: CDR1 SGHRS, CDR2 YFSETQ. The J segment lost 5 bases and the V segment lost 5 bases, leaving 6 bases of the junction unmatched. The CDR3 totals 14 residues. CDR3 bases: TGCGCCAGCAGTGCAGGGGGTACGAATGAAAAACTGTTTTTT. Amino acids: CASSAGGTNEKLFF.

The V gene is TRBV18, the J gene TRBJ1-1, with TRBD1 identical over 8 bases. The CDR3 has 16 residues. The germline V gene has CDR1 KGHSH and CDR2 LQKENI. The ends lost 6 bases at V and 4 bases at J; junction bases unmatched: 13. DNA of the CDR3: TGTGCCAGCTCTCCCGGACAGGGAGGGCTGATCACTGAAGCTTTCTTT. Residues: CASSPGQGGLITEAFF.

V and J are TRBV5-1 and TRBJ1-2; 9 bases are shared with TRBD1. CDR1 and CDR2 (germline): SGHRS, YFSETQ. The trim removed 0 bases at V and 5 bases at J, leaving 5 bases unmatched. The CDR3 is 15 residues long. The CDR3 sequence is CASSLEGQGGYGYTF. CDR3 coding DNA: TGCGCCAGCAGCTTGGAGGGACAGGGTGGATATGGCTACACCTTC.

This clone was seen a single time. The rearrangement joins TRBV11-3 to TRBJ2-7, with 9 nucleotides matching TRBD2. CDR3 length equals 14 residues. Germline values: CDR1 SGHNT, CDR2 YENEEA. With V trimmed by 1 base and J by 7 bases, 5 bases remained unmatched. CDR3 sequence reads: CASSLGGRVGEQYF. The CDR3 DNA sequence: TGTGCCAGCAGCTTAGGCGGGAGGGTGGGGGAGCAGTACTTC.

This chain links TRBV11-3 with TRBJ2-3, with TRBD2 matching over 10 bases. Germline V gene sequence: CDR1 SGHNT, CDR2 YENEEA. This CDR3 region has 16 residues. V trimming: 3 bases; J trimming: 4 bases; junction bases outside the gene matches: 7. Here the CDR3 DNA reads TGTGCCAGCAGCTTCCTAGCGGGAGTGGGCGCAGATACGCAGTATTTT. Amino acid sequence: CASSFLAGVGADTQYF.

The chain is built from TRBV5-4 and TRBJ2-1, with D unresolved. V lost 4 bases and J 6 bases, leaving 23 bases between the germline ends. The germline CDR1 and CDR2 sequences are SGHNT and YYREEE (reference sequence). The CDR3 has 17 amino acids. The CDR3 DNA reads as TGTGCCAGCAGCCCAAGTGCCGGTGGGCCACCTTCCAATGAGCAGTTCTTC. It translates to CASSPSAGGPPSNEQFF. Supplemented by reference TRBV5-4 and TRBJ2-1, the full variable domain reads ETGVTQSPTHLIKTRGQQVTLRCSSQSGHNTVSWYQQALGQGPQFIFQYYREEENGRGNFPPRFSGLQFPNYSSELNVNALELDDSALYLCASSPSAGGPPSNEQFFGPGTRLTVL.

This sequence joins TRBV5-1 and TRBJ1-1, with D hard to call. V gave up 0 bases and J gave up 0 bases, with 9 bases separating them. CDR3 length: 15 residues. The germline gives CDR1 SGHRS, CDR2 YFSETQ. As DNA, the CDR3 is TGCGCCAGCAGCTTGGGCGGTATGATGAACACTGAAGCTTTCTTT. Translation: CASSLGGMMNTEAFF. The variable domain in full, with the rest retrieved from reference TRBV5-1 and TRBJ1-1, is KAGVTQTPRYLIKTRGQQVTLSCSPISGHRSVSWYQQTPGQGLQFLFEYFSETQRNKGNFPGRFSGRQFSNSRSEMNVSTLELGDSALYLCASSLGGMMNTEAFFGQGTRLTVV.

The chain is built from TRBV5-1 and TRBJ2-5, with TRBD2 matching 13 bases. The trim removed 4 bases at V and 5 bases at J, leaving 5 bases unmatched. This CDR3 has 15 residues. Per germline, CDR1 SGHRS and CDR2 YFSETQ. CDR3 DNA sequence: TGCGCCAGCAGCGCGGGACTAGCGGGGCGGGAGACCCAGTACTTC. This sequence encodes CASSAGLAGRETQYF.

In this sample, this clone turned up once. This chain joins TRBV28 and TRBJ1-6; no definite D call. Germline CDR1 and CDR2: MDHEN and SYDVKM. The V end lost 4 bases, the J end lost 7 bases, and 11 bases lay between the germline ends. This CDR3 is built from 14 residues. The CDR3 is CASSSQPGNSPLHF. DNA of the CDR3: TGTGCCAGCAGTTCCCAGCCAGGCAATTCACCCCTCCACTTT.

The chain is built from TRBV19 and TRBJ1-3, with TRBD1 as a possible D gene (6 bases). Trimming took off 6 bases at V and 2 bases at J, with 11 bases between the two ends. The germline V gene encodes CDR1 LNHDA and CDR2 SQIVND (reference sequence). The CDR3 loop spans 14 amino acids. In DNA, the CDR3 is TGTGCCAGTAGATCCCAGGGGACTGGAAACACCATATATTTT. This encodes CASRSQGTGNTIYF.

V gene TRBV3-1 (or the pseudogene TRBV3-2) combines with J gene TRBJ1-2, with 7 bases aligning to TRBD1. Trimming cost V 4 bases and J 4 bases; bases outside gene matches: 6. CDR1 and CDR2 from the germline V gene are LGHDT and YNNKEL (reference sequence). CDR3 length: 14 residues. In DNA form, the CDR3 reads TGTGCCAGCAGCCGGACAGGCGGGACCTATGGCTACACCTTC. Translating it yields CASSRTGGTYGYTF.

The chain recombines TRBV28 with TRBJ2-7; TRBD2 matches at 8 bases. The CDR3 runs to 15 residues. Germline CDR1 and CDR2: MDHEN and SYDVKM. Trimming removed 10 bases from V and 2 bases from J; junction bases left unmatched: 13. CDR3 residues: CATSGGGLLAYEQYF. DNA for the CDR3: TGTGCCACTTCGGGGGGGGGTCTCCTCGCCTACGAGCAGTACTTC.

V and J are TRBV6-2 or TRBV6-3 and TRBJ2-1; D not certain. The CDR3 runs 16 residues. Germline CDR1 reads MNHEY; CDR2 reads SVGEGT. V was pared by 1 base and J by 0 bases, with 10 bases between. The CDR3 DNA follows: TGTGCCAGCAGTTACTTGACAATTAGCTCCTACAATGAGCAGTTCTTC. Encoded protein: CASSYLTISSYNEQFF.

This clone came up once. The V and J genes are TRBV5-1 and TRBJ1-1, with D unclear. Trimming removed 1 base at V and 11 bases at J, with 15 bases between. The germline V gene has CDR1 SGHRS and CDR2 YFSETQ. The CDR3 runs to 13 residues. The CDR3 DNA follows: TGCGCCAGCAGCTTGTCCTACATGAGGGAGGCTTTCTTT. Encoded protein: CASSLSYMREAFF.

This chain joins TRBV2 and TRBJ2-5, with 7 bases fitting TRBD2. There are 13 residues in the CDR3. Germline loops: CDR1 SNHLY, CDR2 FYNNEI. V shed 5 bases and J 5 bases; nucleotides not matched to a gene: 5. The CDR3 bases are TGTGCCAGCAGTTCGACTAGCCGTGAGACCCAGTACTTC. Translating gives CASSSTSRETQYF.

The rearrangement uses TRBV19 and TRBJ2-3; TRBD1 might be the D (5 bases). The CDR3 has 13 residues. CDR1 is LNHDA, CDR2 SQIVND, per germline (reference sequence). V gave up 4 bases and J gave up 2 bases, with 7 bases separating them. CDR3 loop: CASSSRATDTQYF. The CDR3 DNA reads as TGTGCCAGTAGTAGCAGGGCCACAGATACGCAGTATTTT.

The rearrangement joins TRBV6-5 to TRBJ2-1, with a weak D call TRBD2 (6 bases). The germline V and J ends were trimmed by 2 bases and 7 bases, with 9 bases remaining between them. Germline assignment: CDR1 MNHEY and CDR2 SVGAGI. The CDR3 has 13 residues. CDR3: CASSYGGKNEQFF. The CDR3 DNA reads TGTGCCAGCAGTTACGGAGGGAAGAATGAGCAGTTCTTC.

This clone was seen a single time. The chain is built from TRBV7-6 and TRBJ1-1; no reliable D call. Germline values: CDR1 SGHVS, CDR2 FNYEAQ. There are 13 residues in the CDR3. Trimming took 6 bases from V and 1 from J, leaving 9 bases between them. CDR3 nucleotide sequence: TGTGCCAGCAGAGATCGACAGAACACTGAAGCTTTCTTT. Translation: CASRDRQNTEAFF.

The V and J genes are TRBV2 and TRBJ2-1; the match to TRBD2 covers 7 bases. Looked up from germline, CDR1 is SNHLY and CDR2 is FYNNEI. CDR3 length: 16 amino acids. Germline trimming cut 6 bases from V and 8 bases from J; bases unmatched to any gene: 16. The CDR3 bases are TGTGCCAGCAGGATAGCAATGAGACTAGCAAGGGATGAGCAGTTCTTC. It is translated as CASRIAMRLARDEQFF. Full variable domain (rest looked up from reference TRBV2 and TRBJ2-1): EPEVTQTPSHQVTQMGQEVILRCVPISNHLYFYWYRQILGQKVEFLVSFYNNEISEKSEIFDDQFSVERPDGSNFTLKIRSTKLEDSAMYFCASRIAMRLARDEQFFGPGTRLTVL.

The chain combines TRBV21-1 with TRBJ1-5; the table's D call TRBD1 went unverified against the DNA. TRBV21-1 is listed as a pseudogene. The CDR3 has 19 amino acids. This chain's CDR3 is CASRQKGPHPIYSNQPQHF. The CDR3, as DNA: TGTGCCAGCAGACAAAAGGGGCCCCACCCAATCTATAGCAATCAGCCCCAGCATTTT.